Reported below is one TCR beta chain. It has no known antigen specificity. One base away there is no much larger clone; base qualities are not given. The CDR3 contains 16 residues, cysteine and phenylalanine counted. Just the 48-base CDR3 DNA is kept, in frame starting at base 1. For this chain, trimming is 4 bases at the V end and 9 bases at the J end, and the number of junction bases without a gene match is 8. CDR1 and CDR2, per the germline V gene (reference sequence), are LGHDT and YNNKEL. The sample originates from a study of blood T cell repertoires in COVID-19 (dated by TCRdb to about 2020). About the full investigation: Samples covering the acute and convalescent phases of COVID-19 were provided by collaborators in the United States, Italy and Spain. Samples were obtained from the ongoing ImmuneRACE study (first 160 participants) and from 1,254 subjects provided by 6 global collaborators. Deeply sampled blood TCRbeta repertoires from subjects exposed to, actively infected with, or recovered from COVID-19 were included in the dataset. The repertoires were released in a freely available public database meant as a resource for research on the immune response to SARS-CoV-2. A de-identified subject ID, COVID-19 status, age in years and sex were almost always included in the sample metadata. The prospective study material was composed of cDNA or gDNA derived from T cells, B-cell-depleted T cells, or PBMCs. Where available, HLA class I and class II types were taken from metadata supplied by the sample provider and were not determined by assay-based typing. Findings and caveats that apply to the study as a whole: Clinical and demographic metadata were provided uncurated, with the amount varying by source and participant.

TCRbeta CDR3 regions were amplified from genomic DNA by means of the immunoSEQ Assay, a bias-controlled multiplex PCR. The original methods were these. Within the assay, amplification of reference gene primers was used to estimate how many nucleated cells each sample contained. To quantify the absolute abundance of each unique TCRbeta CDR3 rearrangement, sequence reads were collapsed and filtered. Productive Simpson clonality was computed per sample as the square root of Simpson's diversity index over productive rearrangements. What TCRdb holds here is the immuneACCESS table cut down to in-frame rearrangements. Part of the clones is not present; checked against another copy, under half of the missing clones reflect an unresolved V gene, and the others are unexplained. V, J and clone size are those of that table, while D and trimming were read from the DNA. Recorded for this sample are 150,000 to 200,000 clones; approximately 85% of them occurred a single time. In total, the top ten clones hold approximately 8% of the sample.

The collaborating institutions used their own protocols to collect whole blood in K2EDTA tubes. For TCRbeta analysis, collaborators shipped samples in one of three forms: frozen whole blood, isolated PBMCs, or DNA extracted from either of those sample types. Material for sequencing was peripheral blood. In this chain, TRBV3-1 (or the pseudogene TRBV3-2) is recombined with TRBJ2-1; 14 central bases correspond to TRBD2. The receptor's source is a woman aged 55-75 years with acute or convalescent COVID-19. The nucleotides are TGTGCCAGCAGCCCCTGGACTAGCGGGAGGACAATTGAGCAGTTCTTC. Its amino acids are CASSPWTSGRTIEQFF.